The 25 T cell receptor beta chains below were found in one sample sequenced in a study of OX40 agonist ivuxolimab in advanced cancers. The method was immunoSEQ multiplex PCR; TCRdb's version includes in-frame clones alone and lacks a portion of them. The table has 8,000 to 11,000 clones, over 70% seen once; the top ten hold approximately 31%. The sample consisted of CD4+ or CD8+ T cells sorted from blood, taken in a trial of the OX40 agonist ivuxolimab. These receptors all stem from an adult with an advanced solid tumor such as melanoma, head and neck, liver or kidney cancer.

This clone was seen more than once but under ten times. The V call is TRBV5-4, the J call TRBJ2-1, with 9 bases lining up with TRBD2. CDR1 is SGHNT and CDR2 is YYREEE in the germline V gene (reference sequence). The CDR3 is 16 amino acids. V was clipped by 0 bases and J by 7 bases; unmatched bases: 8. The CDR3 sequence is CASSLAGREGLNEQFF. The CDR3, as DNA: TGTGCCAGCAGCTTGGCAGGGCGGGAGGGCCTGAATGAGCAGTTCTTC.

This chain joins TRBV28 and TRBJ2-5, with 7 bases aligning to TRBD1. CDR1 is MDHEN and CDR2 is SYDVKM in the germline V gene. This CDR3 is built from 13 residues. Trimming removed 5 bases from V and 2 bases from J; junction bases left unmatched: 2. The CDR3 coding sequence is TGTGCCAGCAGTCAGGGACAGCAAGAGACCCAGTACTTC. It translates to CASSQGQQETQYF.

The rearrangement uses TRBV2 and TRBJ2-6, with TRBD2 as a possible D gene (5 bases). Between the trimmed V and J ends, which lost 3 bases and 0 bases, there was a span of 9 bases. CDR1 and CDR2 from the germline V gene are SNHLY and FYNNEI. CDR3 length equals 16 residues. This chain's CDR3 is CASSDSGISGANVLTF. DNA for the CDR3: TGTGCCAGCAGTGATTCGGGGATCTCTGGGGCCAACGTCCTGACTTTC.

V usage is TRBV7-2 and J usage is TRBJ2-6; D ambiguous. Trimming pared 7 bases from V and 0 bases from J, leaving 7 bases between. The CDR3 has 14 amino acids. The V gene's germline CDR1 is SGHTA and CDR2 FQGNSA. The CDR3 DNA reads TGTGCCAGCACCCGGAGCTCTGGGGCCAACGTCCTGACTTTC. Protein product: CASTRSSGANVLTF.

The rearrangement uses TRBV9 and TRBJ2-3, with D tentatively TRBD2 (5 bases). Trimming removed 0 bases from V and 2 bases from J, with 10 bases in between. The CDR3 runs 15 residues. The germline CDR1 and CDR2 sequences are SGDLS and YYNGEE. CDR3 nucleotides: TGTGCCAGCAGCGTAGTATCGCGGGCCACAGATACGCAGTATTTT. Its protein is CASSVVSRATDTQYF.

The chain has TRBV2 and TRBJ2-7, with TRBD2 matching 13 bases. Germline trimming cut 8 bases from V and 6 bases from J; bases unmatched to any gene: 1. CDR1 is SNHLY and CDR2 is FYNNEI in the germline V gene. The CDR3 extends over 12 amino acids. CDR3 amino acids: CASGTSGIEQYF. The CDR3 region has the DNA TGTGCCAGCGGGACTAGCGGGATCGAGCAGTACTTC.

This clone was counted once. V and J are TRBV19 and TRBJ2-2; TRBD2 matches at 15 bases. The V gene's germline CDR1 is LNHDA and CDR2 SQIVND (reference sequence). The CDR3 covers 18 residues. The trim removed 7 bases at V and 3 bases at J, leaving 9 bases unmatched. The CDR3 loop reads CASTSEGLAGGYTGELFF. CDR3 in DNA: TGTGCCAGTACCTCTGAAGGACTAGCGGGAGGGTACACCGGGGAGCTGTTTTTT.

V usage is TRBV29-1 and J usage is TRBJ2-6; TRBD2 is a possible D gene (6 bases). The germline V gene has CDR1 SQVTM and CDR2 ANQGSEA. Trimming left V 5 bases short and J 5 bases short, with 22 bases between. The CDR3 contains 17 residues. The CDR3 coding sequence is TGCAGCGTTCCAGAGCAACTAGCACAAAGTCGGGCCAACGTCCTGACTTTC. Translating gives CSVPEQLAQSRANVLTF.

The CDR3 loop reads CASSLSTGGFYEQYF. The CDR3 nucleotides read TGTGCCAGCAGTTTATCCACAGGGGGCTTCTACGAGCAGTACTTC. V usage is TRBV28 and J usage is TRBJ2-7; 9 positions match TRBD1. After removal of 1 base from V and 3 bases from J, the junction contained 4 bases not matched to a gene. Germline CDR1 is MDHEN and CDR2 is SYDVKM. There are 15 residues in the CDR3.

This clone was observed a handful of times. The chain has TRBV5-1 and TRBJ1-1; D is unresolved. The CDR3 loop spans 15 amino acids. Trimming left V 2 bases short and J 0 bases short, with 11 bases between. The germline V gene encodes CDR1 SGHRS and CDR2 YFSETQ. The chain's CDR3 is CASSFGGSMNTEAFF. CDR3 in DNA: TGCGCCAGCAGCTTTGGTGGCAGCATGAACACTGAAGCTTTCTTT.

The CDR3 protein is CASSSGQVGRNTEAFF. Written as DNA, the CDR3 is TGTGCCAGCAGCTCCGGACAGGTGGGACGGAACACTGAAGCTTTCTTT. J is TRBJ1-1 and V is TRBV11-2; 7 bases align to TRBD1. The CDR3 covers 16 residues. CDR1 is SGHAT, CDR2 FQNNGV, per germline. V gave up 4 bases and J gave up 1 base; unmatched junction bases: 9.

The sample holds one count of this clone. The rearrangement links TRBV4-1 to TRBJ1-1; D is unresolved. Per the germline V gene, CDR1 is MGHRA and CDR2 is YSYEKL. V was shortened by 1 base and J by 0 bases, with 9 bases between the two germline ends. This CDR3 is 15 amino acids long. CDR3 sequence (DNA): TGCGCCAGCAGCCAAGTATCGGGTATGAACACTGAAGCTTTCTTT. This codes for CASSQVSGMNTEAFF.

V and J are TRBV6-1 and TRBJ1-2, with TRBD1 matching over 9 bases. The ends lost 4 bases at V and 4 bases at J; junction bases unmatched: 10. Germline V gene data show CDR1 as MNHNS and CDR2 as SASEGT. The CDR3 is 16 residues long. The CDR3 DNA is TGTGCCAGCAGTGGAGGAGGGGACAGGGTGGGCTATGGCTACACCTTC. Translating gives CASSGGGDRVGYGYTF.

This chain links TRBV7-9 with TRBJ2-2; 8 bases agree with TRBD2. The CDR3 consists of 19 residues. V trimming: 4 bases; J trimming: 4 bases; junction bases outside the gene matches: 17. Germline assignment: CDR1 SEHNR and CDR2 FQNEAQ (reference sequence). The CDR3 DNA is TGTGCCAGCAGCTCAGCACAACCTTGGCGGGAGGAGGGCACCGGGGAGCTGTTTTTT. This codes for CASSSAQPWREEGTGELFF.

The chain is built from TRBV7-3 and TRBJ2-6; D ambiguous. The germline gives CDR1 SGHTA, CDR2 FQGTGA. CDR3 size: 16 residues. Trimming pared 2 bases from V and 0 bases from J, leaving 8 bases between. CDR3 in amino acids: CASSLLRPSGANVLTF. CDR3 sequence (DNA): TGTGCCAGCAGCTTACTCCGGCCCTCTGGGGCCAACGTCCTGACTTTC.

CDR3 loop: CASSQDTSGRALTKNIQYF. CDR3 coding DNA: TGTGCCAGCAGCCAAGATACCAGCGGGAGGGCCCTGACCAAAAACATTCAGTACTTC. This chain connects TRBV4-2 to TRBJ2-4; 10 nucleotides align to TRBD2. The trim removed 0 bases at V and 2 bases at J, leaving 10 bases unmatched. The CDR3 sequence is 19 residues long. Germline assignment: CDR1 LGHNA and CDR2 YNFKEQ.

The J gene is TRBJ1-1, the V gene TRBV10-2, with no clear D. Germline V CDR1 and CDR2: WSHSY, SAAADI. The CDR3 has 14 residues. With 2 bases removed from V and 0 bases from J, the gap between germline ends came to 7 bases. CDR3 sequence (DNA): TGCGCCAGCAGTGAGGACCTTATGAACACTGAAGCTTTCTTT. Residues: CASSEDLMNTEAFF.

V gene TRBV6-5 combines with J gene TRBJ2-7; D unresolved. The ends were cut back, 6 bases at V and 3 bases at J, with 6 bases in the middle. Germline V gives CDR1 MNHEY, CDR2 SVGAGI. The CDR3 is 11 amino acids. The CDR3 DNA sequence: TGTGCCAGCAGCTCTATCTACGAGCAGTACTTC. It encodes CASSSIYEQYF.

This rearrangement joins TRBV5-6 to TRBJ2-1; 12 bases map to TRBD2. With 0 bases clipped from V and 8 bases from J, the junction kept 6 bases outside the gene matches. Germline assignment: CDR1 SGHDT and CDR2 YYEEEE. The CDR3 contains 16 residues. The CDR3 DNA is TGTGCCAGCAGCTTGGGAGCGGCTAGCGGGAGGGATGAGCAGTTCTTC. It translates to CASSLGAASGRDEQFF.

The CDR3 reads CASRGGTGELFF. The CDR3 DNA follows: TGTGCCAGCAGGGGTGGCACCGGGGAGCTGTTTTTT. The chain has TRBV7-3 and TRBJ2-2, with D uncertain. V lost 6 bases and J lost 4, with 6 bases in between. This CDR3 comprises 12 residues. Germline lookup yields CDR1 SGHTA and CDR2 FQGTGA.

The chain employs TRBV10-1 and TRBJ2-7; possibly TRBD1 for D (5 bases). CDR3 length: 13 residues. V was shortened by 0 bases and J by 7 bases, with 10 bases between the two germline ends. Germline CDR1 WNHNN, CDR2 SYGVQD (reference sequence). CDR3 nucleotide sequence: TGCGCCAGCAGTGAGTCGGACATGGTTGAGCAGTACTTC. It codes for CASSESDMVEQYF.

The chain is built from TRBV6-1 and TRBJ1-4, with TRBD1 identical over 8 bases. The junction had 2 bases not matched to a gene; V was cut back by 1 base and J by 7 bases. Germline-derived CDR1 and CDR2 are MNHNS and SASEGT. This CDR3 spans 14 amino acids. The CDR3 sequence: CASSEGTGFEKLFF. The DNA of the CDR3 is TGTGCCAGCAGTGAAGGGACAGGGTTTGAAAAACTGTTTTTT.

The rearrangement links TRBV28 to TRBJ1-2; TRBD1 is a possible D gene (6 bases). Trimming pared 5 bases from V and 5 bases from J, leaving 18 bases between. Germline V gene lookup returns CDR1 MDHEN and CDR2 SYDVKM. The CDR3 is made up of 15 amino acids. DNA for the CDR3: TGTGCCAGCAGTGGAACAGGGACCCACCTATATGGCTACACCTTC. It is translated as CASSGTGTHLYGYTF.

In its sample, this clone was seen once. This chain links TRBV11-2 with TRBJ2-3, with no clear D. Trimming stripped 0 bases from V and 0 bases from J, with 10 bases between. Per germline, CDR1 SGHAT and CDR2 FQNNGV. The CDR3 is made up of 16 amino acids. The CDR3: CASSLDMRGSTDTQYF. Here the CDR3 DNA reads TGTGCCAGCAGCTTAGATATGCGCGGTAGCACAGATACGCAGTATTTT.

V and J are TRBV19 and TRBJ1-1; no firm D call. Germline CDR1 is LNHDA and CDR2 is SQIVND (reference sequence). The ends were cut back, 2 bases at V and 1 base at J, with 20 bases in the middle. The CDR3 consists of 18 residues. CDR3 sequence reads: CASSIIWGSDSKNTEAFF. The CDR3 nucleotides read TGTGCCAGTAGTATAATTTGGGGTTCGGATTCAAAGAACACTGAAGCTTTCTTT.